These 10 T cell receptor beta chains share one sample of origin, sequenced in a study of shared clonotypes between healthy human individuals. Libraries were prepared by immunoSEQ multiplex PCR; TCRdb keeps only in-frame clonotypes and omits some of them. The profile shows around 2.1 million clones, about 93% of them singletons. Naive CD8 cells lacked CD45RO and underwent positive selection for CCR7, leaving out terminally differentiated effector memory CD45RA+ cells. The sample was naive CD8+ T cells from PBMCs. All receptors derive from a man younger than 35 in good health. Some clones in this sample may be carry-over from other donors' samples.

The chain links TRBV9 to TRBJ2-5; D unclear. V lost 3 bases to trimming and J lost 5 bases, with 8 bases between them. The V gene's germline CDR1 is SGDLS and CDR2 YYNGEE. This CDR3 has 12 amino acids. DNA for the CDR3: TGTGCCAGCAGCGGAGATGGGGAGACCCAGTACTTC. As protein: CASSGDGETQYF. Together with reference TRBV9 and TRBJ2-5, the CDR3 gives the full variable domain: DSGVTQTPKHLITATGQRVTLRCSPRSGDLSVYWYQQSLDQGLQFLIQYYNGEERAKGNILERFSAQQFPDLHSELNLSSLELGDSALYFCASSGDGETQYFGPGTRLLVL.

Here the CDR3 reads CASSLFPLAPQETQYF. The DNA for the CDR3 is TGTGCCAGCAGCTTATTCCCACTAGCGCCCCAAGAGACCCAGTACTTC. The chain joins TRBV7-3 to TRBJ2-5, with 7 bases fitting TRBD2. The V gene end was trimmed by 2 bases and the J gene end by 1 base; junction bases not matched to a gene: 7. Germline assignment: CDR1 SGHTA and CDR2 FQGTGA. This CDR3 comprises 16 residues.

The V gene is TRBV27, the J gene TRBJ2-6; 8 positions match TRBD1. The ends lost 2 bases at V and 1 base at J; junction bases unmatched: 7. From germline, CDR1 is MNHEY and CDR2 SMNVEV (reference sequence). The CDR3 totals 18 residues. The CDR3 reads CASSLAQGALSGANVLTF. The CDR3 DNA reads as TGTGCCAGCAGTTTAGCTCAGGGGGCTCTTTCTGGGGCCAACGTCCTGACTTTC.

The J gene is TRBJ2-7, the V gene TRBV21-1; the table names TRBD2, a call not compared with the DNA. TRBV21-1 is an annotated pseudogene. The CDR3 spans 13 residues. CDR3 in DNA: TGTGCCAGCAAGGGGACTAGCGGTTACGAGCAGTACTTC. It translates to CASKGTSGYEQYF.

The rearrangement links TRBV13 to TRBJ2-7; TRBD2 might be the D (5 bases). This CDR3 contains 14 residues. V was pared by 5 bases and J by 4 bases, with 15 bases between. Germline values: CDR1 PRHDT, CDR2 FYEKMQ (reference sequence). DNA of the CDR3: TGTGCCAGCAGCCCCCCCAGGACTCTATACGAGCAGTACTTC. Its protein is CASSPPRTLYEQYF.

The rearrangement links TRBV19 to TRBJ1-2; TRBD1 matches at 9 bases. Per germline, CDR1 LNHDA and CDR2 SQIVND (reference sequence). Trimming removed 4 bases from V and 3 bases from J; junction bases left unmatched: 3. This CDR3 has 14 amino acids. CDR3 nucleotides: TGTGCCAGTAGTACGGGGACAGGGTACTATGGCTACACCTTC. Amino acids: CASSTGTGYYGYTF.

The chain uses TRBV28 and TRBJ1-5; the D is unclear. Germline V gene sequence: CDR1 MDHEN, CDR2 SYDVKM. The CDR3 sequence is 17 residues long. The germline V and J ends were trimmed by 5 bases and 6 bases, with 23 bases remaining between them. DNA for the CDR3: TGTGCCAGCAGTCCACCCCAGACGGCTGACCCACTTCAGCCCCAGCATTTT. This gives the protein CASSPPQTADPLQPQHF.

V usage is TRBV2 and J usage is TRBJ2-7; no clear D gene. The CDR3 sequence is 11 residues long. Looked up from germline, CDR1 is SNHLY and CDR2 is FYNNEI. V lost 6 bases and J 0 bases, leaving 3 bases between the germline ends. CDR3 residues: CASSRSYEQYF. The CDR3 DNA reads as TGTGCCAGCAGCCGCTCCTACGAGCAGTACTTC.

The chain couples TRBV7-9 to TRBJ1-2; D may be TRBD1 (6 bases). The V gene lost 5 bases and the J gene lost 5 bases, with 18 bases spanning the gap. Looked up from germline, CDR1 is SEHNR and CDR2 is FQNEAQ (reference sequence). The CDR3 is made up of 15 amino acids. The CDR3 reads CASSTSSGAGYGYTF. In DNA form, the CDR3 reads TGTGCCAGCAGCACTTCTTCAGGGGCAGGGTATGGCTACACCTTC.

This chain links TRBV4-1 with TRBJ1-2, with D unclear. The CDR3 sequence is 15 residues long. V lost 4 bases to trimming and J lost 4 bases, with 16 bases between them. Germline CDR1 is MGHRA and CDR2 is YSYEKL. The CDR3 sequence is CASSLLKGQIYGYTF. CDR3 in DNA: TGCGCCAGCAGCCTGCTTAAGGGCCAGATCTATGGCTACACCTTC.